This T cell receptor (beta chain) was recovered during a study of shared clonotypes between healthy human individuals. Germline CDR1 reads SGHRS; CDR2 reads YFSETQ. The CDR3 length is 16 residues. V shed 4 bases and J shed 0 bases, with 11 bases lying between them. Assay used: immunoSEQ multiplex PCR; TCRdb lists only in-frame clones, some missing. The table records about 470,000 clones, about four fifths of them present only once. Donors were healthy HIV-negative adults without recently reported acute infections or vaccinations. It was 90 million to 95 million PBMCs that unsorted samples used for genomic DNA.

The chain uses TRBV5-1 and TRBJ2-6; D remains unclear. This TCR derives from a middle-aged woman in good health. Some clones in this sample may be carry-over from other donors' samples. The specimen sequenced was PBMCs. CDR3 region: CASSPGSSSGANVLTF. In DNA form, the CDR3 reads TGCGCCAGCAGCCCAGGTTCGAGCTCTGGGGCCAACGTCCTGACTTTC.